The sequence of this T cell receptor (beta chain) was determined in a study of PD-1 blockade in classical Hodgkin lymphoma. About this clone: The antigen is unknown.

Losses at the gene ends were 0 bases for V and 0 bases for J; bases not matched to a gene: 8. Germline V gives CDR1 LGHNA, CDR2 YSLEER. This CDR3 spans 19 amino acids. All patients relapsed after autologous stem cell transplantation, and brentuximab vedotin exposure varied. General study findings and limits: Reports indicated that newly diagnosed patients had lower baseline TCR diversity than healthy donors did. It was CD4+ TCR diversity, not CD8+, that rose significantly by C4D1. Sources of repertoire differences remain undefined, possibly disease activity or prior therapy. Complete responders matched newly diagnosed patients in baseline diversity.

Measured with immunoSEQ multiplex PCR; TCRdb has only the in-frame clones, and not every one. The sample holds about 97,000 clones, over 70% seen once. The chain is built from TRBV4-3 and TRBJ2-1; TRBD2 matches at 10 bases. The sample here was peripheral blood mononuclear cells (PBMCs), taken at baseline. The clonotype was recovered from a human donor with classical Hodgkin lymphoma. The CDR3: CASSQDSGLALSSYNEQFF. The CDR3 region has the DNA TGCGCCAGCAGCCAAGATTCGGGACTAGCGCTTAGCTCCTACAATGAGCAGTTCTTC.